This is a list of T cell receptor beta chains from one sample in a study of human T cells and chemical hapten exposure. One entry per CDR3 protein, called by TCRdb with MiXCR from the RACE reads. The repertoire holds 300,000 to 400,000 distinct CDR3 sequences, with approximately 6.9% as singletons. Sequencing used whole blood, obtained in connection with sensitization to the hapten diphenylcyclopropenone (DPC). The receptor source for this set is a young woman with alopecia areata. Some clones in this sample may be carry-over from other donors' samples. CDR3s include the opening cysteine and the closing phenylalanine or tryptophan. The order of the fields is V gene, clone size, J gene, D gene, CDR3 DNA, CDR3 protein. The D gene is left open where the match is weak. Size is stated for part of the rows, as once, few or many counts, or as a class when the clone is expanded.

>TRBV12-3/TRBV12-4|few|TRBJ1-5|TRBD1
TGTGCCAGCAGTTTAGGAGTACAGGGGGCCTATCAGCCCCAGCATTTT
CASSLGVQGAYQPQHF
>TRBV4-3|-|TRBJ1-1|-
TGCGCCAGCAGCCAAGGGGGAACTATGCGGACTGAAGCTTTCTTT
CASSQGGTMRTEAFF
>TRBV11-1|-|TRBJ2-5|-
TGTGCCAGCAGCTTCGACAATCTCTTGGGAGAGACCCAGTACTTC
CASSFDNLLGETQYF
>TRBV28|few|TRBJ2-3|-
TGTGCCAGCAGTACGTTCAGGGCAATTAAGGGCACAGATACGCAGTATTTT
CASSTFRAIKGTDTQYF
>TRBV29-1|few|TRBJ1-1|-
TGCAGCGTTCCCCGATTCGAGACGGGGGCTTTCTTT
CSVPRFETGAFF
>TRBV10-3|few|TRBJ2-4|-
TGTGCCATCAGTGCGGGGTTAGCCAAAAACATTCAGTACTTC
CAISAGLAKNIQYF
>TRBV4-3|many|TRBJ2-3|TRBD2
TGCGCCAGCAGCCAAGAAGTAATACCCGCATTAGCGGGGGGTCCAGATACGCAGTATTTT
CASSQEVIPALAGGPDTQYF
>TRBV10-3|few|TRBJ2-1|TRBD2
TGTGCCATCAGTGAGGATCTAGCGGCTTACAATGAGCAGTTCTTC
CAISEDLAAYNEQFF
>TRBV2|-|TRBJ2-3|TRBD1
TGTGCCAGCATTGGACAGGGGTTCTCCGGTACGCAGTATTTT
CASIGQGFSGTQYF
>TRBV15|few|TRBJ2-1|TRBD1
TGTGCCACCAGCAGCCCGAGCGGGACAGGGGGCGTCAAGGAGCAGTTCTTC
CATSSPSGTGGVKEQFF
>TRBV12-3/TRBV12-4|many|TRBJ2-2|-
TGTGCCAGCAGTCCCCTCGCGAACACCGGGGAGCTGTTTTTT
CASSPLANTGELFF
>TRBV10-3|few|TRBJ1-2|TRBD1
TGTGCCATCAGACCGACAGGGGGGACCTTCTCCTATGGCTACACCTTC
CAIRPTGGTFSYGYTF
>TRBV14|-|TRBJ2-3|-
TGTGCCAGCAGCCGGCTAGCGGATACGCAGTATTTT
CASSRLADTQYF
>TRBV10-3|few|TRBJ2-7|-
TGTGCCATCAGCCACGCTTATATCGTATCTCGGACAGTTAAGGGGGAGCAGTACTTC
CAISHAYIVSRTVKGEQYF
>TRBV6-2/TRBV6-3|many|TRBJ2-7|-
TGTGCCAGCAGTTCCCGCCAGGGCAAGCAGTACTTC
CASSSRQGKQYF
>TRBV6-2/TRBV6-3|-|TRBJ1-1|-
TGTGCCAGCAGTTACTCGGGCTCCAGGCCGGGGAACACTGAAGCTTTCTTT
CASSYSGSRPGNTEAFF
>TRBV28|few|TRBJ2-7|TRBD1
TGTGCCAGCAGTCAACCGGGACAGGGATACCACGAGCAGTACTTC
CASSQPGQGYHEQYF
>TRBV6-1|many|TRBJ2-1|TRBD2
TGTGCCAGCAGGAGAACCTCTAGCGGGGGGGCCCCTGAGCAGTTCTTC
CASRRTSSGGAPEQFF
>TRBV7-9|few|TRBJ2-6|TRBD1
TGTGCCAGCAGCTCTATCACAGGGGGGTCTGGGGCCAACGTCCTGACTTTC
CASSSITGGSGANVLTF
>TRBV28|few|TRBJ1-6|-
TGTGCCAGCAGTTTAGATCCGGGACGGGGGTTTGGTTCACCCCTCCACTTT
CASSLDPGRGFGSPLHF
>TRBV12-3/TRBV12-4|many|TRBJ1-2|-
TGTGCCAGCAGTTCCCAGGGAGTCCTGGGCTACACCTTC
CASSSQGVLGYTF
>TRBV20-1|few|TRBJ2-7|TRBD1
TGCAGTGCTAGAGAAGGGGACAGGGGCTACCACGAGCAGTACTTC
CSAREGDRGYHEQYF
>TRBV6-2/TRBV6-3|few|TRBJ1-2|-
TGTGCCAGCAGTTATTTCCCCGATACGAATGGCTACACCTTC
CASSYFPDTNGYTF
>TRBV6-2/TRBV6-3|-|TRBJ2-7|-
TGTGCCAGCAGTTACTCGATAATGGACAGCCAATTTCCTATCTACGAGCAGTACTTC
CASSYSIMDSQFPIYEQYF
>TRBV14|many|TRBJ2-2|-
TGTGCCAGCAGCCAAGACAGGACCAGCGGGGAGCTGTTTTTT
CASSQDRTSGELFF
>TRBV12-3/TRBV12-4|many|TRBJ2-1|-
TGTGCCAGCAGCATAAAAGGGTTCAATGAGCAGTTCTTC
CASSIKGFNEQFF
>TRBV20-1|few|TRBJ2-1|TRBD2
TGCAGTGCCGCCGGGACTAGCGGGAGAATTTACAATGAGCAGTTCTTC
CSAAGTSGRIYNEQFF
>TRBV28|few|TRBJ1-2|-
TGTGCCAGCAGTTCCCCTCAGGGTGTAGGCCGCGGCTACACCTTC
CASSSPQGVGRGYTF
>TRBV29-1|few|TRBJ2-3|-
TGCAGCGTTGAAGGTCAAGGGTTGGGCACAGATACGCAGTATTTT
CSVEGQGLGTDTQYF
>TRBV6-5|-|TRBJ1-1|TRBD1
TGTGCCAGCAGTTACGGGACAGACTTGAACACTGAAGCTTTCTTT
CASSYGTDLNTEAFF
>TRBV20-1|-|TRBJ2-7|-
TGCAGTGCTAGTCTCGCCCGGGGCCAGGACGAGCAGTACTTC
CSASLARGQDEQYF
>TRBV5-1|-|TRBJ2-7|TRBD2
TGCGCCAGCAGCTCGGTTCGCGGGGGGGCCTACGAGCAGTACTTC
CASSSVRGGAYEQYF
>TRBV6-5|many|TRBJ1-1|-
TGTGCCAGCAGTCATTTCAACGAACAAGAAGCTTTCTTT
CASSHFNEQEAFF
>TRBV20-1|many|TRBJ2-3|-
TGCAGTGCGCCGGGACTTACAGATACGCAGTATTTT
CSAPGLTDTQYF
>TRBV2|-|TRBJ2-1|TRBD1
TGTGCCAGCAGTGGAATTACAGGGGGAAGGGAGCAGTTCTTC
CASSGITGGREQFF
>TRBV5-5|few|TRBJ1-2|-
TGTGCCAGCAGCTTGGATGACTATGGCTACACCTTC
CASSLDDYGYTF
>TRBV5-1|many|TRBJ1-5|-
TGCGCCAGCAGCTGCCCGCCCCAGCATTTT
CASSCPPQHF
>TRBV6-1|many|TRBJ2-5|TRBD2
TGTGCCAGCAGTGAAGCGAGCGGGGGACAAGAGACCCAGTACTTC
CASSEASGGQETQYF
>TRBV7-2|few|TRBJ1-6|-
TGTGCCAGCAGCCAGAGACAGCCCTATAATTCACCCCTCCACTTT
CASSQRQPYNSPLHF
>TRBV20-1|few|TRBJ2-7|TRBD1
TGCAGTGCTGCATTAGACAGGGTCGAGCAGTACTTC
CSAALDRVEQYF
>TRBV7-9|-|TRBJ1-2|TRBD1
TGTGCCAGCAGCTTTGATCTACAGGGGGCTAACTATGGCTACACCTTC
CASSFDLQGANYGYTF
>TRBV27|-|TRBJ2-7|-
TGTGCCTGCCGAAAGGGGACCGACTACGAGCAGTACTTC
CACRKGTDYEQYF
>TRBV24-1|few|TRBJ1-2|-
TGTGCCACCAGTGAGGGGTCCCTGAACTATGGCTACACCTTC
CATSEGSLNYGYTF
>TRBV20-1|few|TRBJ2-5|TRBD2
TGCAGTGGGACTAGCGGGCAAGAGACCCAGTACTTC
CSGTSGQETQYF
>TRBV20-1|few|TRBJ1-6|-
TGCAGTGCTAAGACGTCAGGAGATTCACCCCTCCACTTT
CSAKTSGDSPLHF
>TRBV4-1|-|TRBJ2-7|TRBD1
TGCGCCAGCAGTGTAGGGACAGCTAGGGGCGAGCAGTACTTC
CASSVGTARGEQYF